This TCR beta chain was profiled in a study of PD-1 blockade in classical Hodgkin lymphoma. Study-wide points: Newly diagnosed and completely responding patients shared comparable baseline diversity. Repertoire differences lack defined causes, possibly disease activity or prior therapy. Newly diagnosed patients were reported to exhibit reduced baseline TCR diversity relative to healthy donors.

The table came from immunoSEQ multiplex PCR; TCRdb's copy has only in-frame clones and leaves some out. The sample includes about 7,100 clones, almost 80% of them seen just once. This clone was seen only once. No antigen is known for it. Compared with germline, one end of the junction differs, possibly owing to a read error. In every patient, relapse followed autologous stem cell transplantation, while exposure to brentuximab vedotin differed. Using magnetic negative selection, the CD4+ T cells were separated out of thawed PBMCs. Complete response, partial response or progressive disease was each patient's best response. This CDR3 contains 15 residues. Germline V gene sequence: CDR1 MNHEY, CDR2 SVGAGI.

This sequence joins TRBV6-5 and TRBJ1-5; perhaps TRBD1 as D (5 bases). The material sequenced was CD4+ T cells from blood, taken at baseline. The sequence was obtained from a human donor with classical Hodgkin lymphoma. CDR3 sequence reads: CVSSPTVMRNQPQHF. The CDR3 nucleotides are TGTGTCAGCAGTCCGACAGTGATGCGGAATCAGCCCCAGCATTTT.